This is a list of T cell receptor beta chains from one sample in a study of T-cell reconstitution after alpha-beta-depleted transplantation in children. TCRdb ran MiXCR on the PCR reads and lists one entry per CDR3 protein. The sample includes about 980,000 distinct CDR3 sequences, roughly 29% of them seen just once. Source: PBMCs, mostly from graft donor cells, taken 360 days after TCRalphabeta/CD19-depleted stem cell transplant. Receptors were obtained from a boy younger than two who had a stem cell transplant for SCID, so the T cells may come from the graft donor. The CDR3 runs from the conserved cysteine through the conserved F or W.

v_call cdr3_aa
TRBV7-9 CASSPGLKNIQYF
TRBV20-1 CSAPRSSGGQYEQYF
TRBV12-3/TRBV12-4 CASSPLPGDYGYTF
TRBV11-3 CASSPRWTTGELFF
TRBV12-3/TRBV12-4 CASSLTGRRGHPSYEQYF
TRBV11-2 CASMGLALGDTQYF
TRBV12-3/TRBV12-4 CASSAKSGTGPRETQYF
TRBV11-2 CASSLATGGDTQYF
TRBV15 CATSRADESSGANVLTF
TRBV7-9 CASSPSGSGTKNIQYF
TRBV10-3 CAISESRVLRKGDQETQYF
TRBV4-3 CASSQDDDSVYNYGYTF
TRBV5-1 CASSLEGGSGYTF
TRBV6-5 CASTPTGPKTEAFF
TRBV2 CASRKAEATYEQYF
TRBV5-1 CASSSLWVSGKTDTQYF
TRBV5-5 CASSFGVFAYEQYF
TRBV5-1 CASSLNRVGGVETQYF
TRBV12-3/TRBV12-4 CASSSAGDGYTF
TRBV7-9 CASSGRDRVRGDTQYF
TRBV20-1 CSAREGPYNEQFF
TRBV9 CASSRGRDRQQFF
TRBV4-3 CASSQDQVIGGSGANVLTF
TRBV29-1 CSVGSGNEQFF
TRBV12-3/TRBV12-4 CASSPGGNVLTF
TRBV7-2 CASSFLSGGYGELFF
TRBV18 CASSPGVGNTIYF
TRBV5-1 CAFSEASGANVLTF
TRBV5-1 CASSPAQSGVRQIYSNQPQHF
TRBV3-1 CASSQDWLAGPTGELFF
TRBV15 CATSRDGDRGSHEQYF
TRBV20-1 CSAAKNGPQNTEAFF
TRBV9 CASSVAGSGGIEQFF
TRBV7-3 CASSLTTGHGYTF
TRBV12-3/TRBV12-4 CASSFGPESSYEQYF
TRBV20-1 CSFVSRTSGGAEQFF
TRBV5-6 CASSLTRALYQETQYF
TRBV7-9 CASSSRTGTETQYF
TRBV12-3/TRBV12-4 CASSSGWTSGDLQETQYF
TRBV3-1 CATLNRGDTEAFF
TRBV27 CASSLWVGGSYEQYF
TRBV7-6 CASSLARRGAYNEQFF
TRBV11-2 CASSRRFGTSGGARRDTQYF
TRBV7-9 CASSIDAPGAGTQYF
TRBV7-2 CASSLVVPGSYNEQFF
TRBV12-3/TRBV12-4 CASSSRDRETQYF
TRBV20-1 CSARKQTGWVDQPQHF
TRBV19 CASTETGRNSPLHF
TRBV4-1 CASSQGGTSADTQYF
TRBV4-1 CASSQTLGQGRVISTDTQYF
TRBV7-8 CASSRRTGRLSGNTIYF
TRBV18 CASSPQGAQDLFF
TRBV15 CATSRDLAHEQYF
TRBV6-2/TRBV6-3 CASIKSSYNEQFF